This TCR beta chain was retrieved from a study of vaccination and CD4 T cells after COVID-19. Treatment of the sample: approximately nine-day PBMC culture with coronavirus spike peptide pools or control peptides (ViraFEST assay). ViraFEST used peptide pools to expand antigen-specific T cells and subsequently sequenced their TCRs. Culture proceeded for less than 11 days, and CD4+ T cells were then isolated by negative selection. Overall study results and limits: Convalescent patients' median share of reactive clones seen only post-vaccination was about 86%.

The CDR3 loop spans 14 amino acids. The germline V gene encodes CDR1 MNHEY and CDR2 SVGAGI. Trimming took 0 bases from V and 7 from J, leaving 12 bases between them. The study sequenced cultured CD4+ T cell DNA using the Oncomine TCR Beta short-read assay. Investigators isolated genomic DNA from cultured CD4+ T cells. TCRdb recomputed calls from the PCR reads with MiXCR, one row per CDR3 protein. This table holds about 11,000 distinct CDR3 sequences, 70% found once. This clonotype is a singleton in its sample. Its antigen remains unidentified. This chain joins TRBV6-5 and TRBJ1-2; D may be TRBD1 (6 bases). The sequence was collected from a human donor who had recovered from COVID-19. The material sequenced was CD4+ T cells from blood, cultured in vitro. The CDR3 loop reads CASSYSWGACGYTF. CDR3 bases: TGTGCCAGCAGTTACTCTTGGGGGGCCTGTGGCTACACCTTC.